Listed below are T cell receptor beta chains from one sample, sequenced in a study of STAT3 mutations in large granular lymphocyte leukemia. Using immunoSEQ multiplex PCR, the repertoire was profiled, and TCRdb retains in-frame clones only, with some absent. The table lists tens of thousands of clones, 80% to 90% of them singletons, with roughly 0.4% in the top ten. The sample was PBMCs. The receptors originated from a human donor with T large granular lymphocyte leukemia. Some clones in this sample may be carry-over from other donors' samples. CDR3s leave out the opening cysteine and the closing phenylalanine or tryptophan. The order of the fields is V gene, J gene, CDR3 length, clone size, CDR3 protein. Clone size is given for some rows only: seen once, a few or many times, or a class if the clone is expanded.

TRBV5-1	TRBJ2-5	17	NA	ASSLAMGSGGGQLETQY
TRBV5-1	TRBJ2-2	12	NA	ASSLVRPAGELF
TRBV30	TRBJ2-5	10	once	AWSEQGETQY
TRBV2	TRBJ2-1	12	NA	ASTWAGGYNEQF
TRBV28	TRBJ1-2	11	few	ASKGGGYYGYT
TRBV2	TRBJ2-7	10	NA	ASTGLSYEQY
TRBV6-5	TRBJ2-2	10	once	ASSYSFGELF
TRBV19	TRBJ1-4	11	NA	ASNAATNEKLF
TRBV5-1	TRBJ2-3	12	NA	ASSLEPAPDTQY
TRBV7-9	TRBJ2-4	14	NA	ASSLEDGGAKNIQY
TRBV18	TRBJ2-2	16	NA	ASKDNRRVAANTGELF
TRBV5-4	TRBJ2-1	10	NA	ASSWGNNEQF
TRBV4-3	TRBJ2-6	13	few	ASTSEFSGANVLT
TRBV13	TRBJ1-1	12	NA	ASERRGTNAEAF
TRBV18	TRBJ1-6	12	NA	ASSYDPNNSPLH
TRBV27	TRBJ2-7	12	few	ASSYGHSSYEQY
TRBV18	TRBJ1-5	15	NA	ASSPNRGGGFNQPQH
TRBV2	TRBJ2-5	10	few	ASLANQETQY
TRBV25-1	TRBJ1-1	14	NA	ASIGTTGWGSTEAF
TRBV7-9	TRBJ2-1	14	few	ASSLAGQGGYNEQF
TRBV28	TRBJ1-5	12	NA	ASSRGQGLQPQH
TRBV9	TRBJ1-6	15	NA	ASSENIQGRGNSPLH
TRBV4-1	TRBJ2-4	13	NA	ASSQDPAGVDIQY
TRBV7-2	TRBJ2-2	12	NA	ASSPGMNTGELF
TRBV9	TRBJ2-3	13	NA	ASSVVGGGTDTQY
TRBV19	TRBJ2-3	12	NA	ASSAAGYTDTQY
TRBV6-1	TRBJ1-4	11	few	ASSDFSNEKLF
TRBV18	TRBJ2-2	13	NA	ASSPRQGNTGELF
TRBV29-1	TRBJ2-7	10	once	SVGERGYEQY
TRBV5-1	TRBJ2-1	14	NA	ASSPVSGDRYNEQF
TRBV7-9	TRBJ1-6	13	few	ASSRDRGEDSPLH
TRBV19	TRBJ2-1	11	NA	ASSIRGGDEQF
TRBV19	TRBJ2-1	14	NA	ASSLGWRGLSDEQF
TRBV10-3	TRBJ2-5	16	NA	AISESAGTGAYQETQY
TRBV27	TRBJ1-1	13	NA	ASSDSLGGATEAF